This record concerns one T cell receptor (beta chain) sequence. As yet, its antigen is unknown. Per the germline V gene, CDR1 is DFQATT and CDR2 is SNEGSKA (reference sequence). The CDR3 sequence is 16 residues long. J gave up 7 bases and V 1 base, and 7 bases lay outside the gene matches. These data belong to a study of early T cells in non-severe SARS-CoV-2 infection. At the level of the study: Sequencing targeted bulk RNA from unsorted whole blood, leaving chains unpaired. General study findings and limits: Database matching using VDJdb favored anti-spike CD8 responses, with private and CD4 specificities left missing.

Individual cDNA molecules received unique molecular identifiers during library preparation. TCRdb used MiXCR to reprocess the 5' RACE reads, holding one entry per CDR3 protein. The sample shows over 60,000 distinct CDR3 sequences, 12% of them seen only once. Sequencing was performed on whole blood, taken at baseline. The chain couples TRBV20-1 to TRBJ1-6; 10 bases match TRBD1. The receptor was derived from an adult who was a healthcare worker with PCR-confirmed SARS-CoV-2 infection or an uninfected control (not recorded which). The CDR3: CSARGRDRGRNSPLHF. CDR3 nucleotide sequence: TGCAGTGCTAGAGGCCGGGACAGGGGACGGAATTCACCCCTCCACTTT.